This entry is about one TCR beta chain. What it recognizes is unknown. The data were obtained in a study of OX40 agonist ivuxolimab in advanced cancers. General study results and limits: Clonal expansion was seen in CD4+ and CD8+ blood T cells by week 6 at 0.1 to 3.0 mg/kg.

The data were produced by immunoSEQ multiplex PCR, yet TCRdb's version contains in-frame clones alone and is incomplete. This sample has roughly 64,000 clones, with roughly 84% found just once. The germline V gene has CDR1 SGHTA and CDR2 FQGNSA. Deletions cut 1 base from V and 1 base from J, with 10 bases between. The length of the CDR3 is 15 residues. This material consisted of CD4+ or CD8+ T cells sorted from blood, taken in a trial of the OX40 agonist ivuxolimab. The chain carries TRBV7-2 and TRBJ1-1; D perhaps matches TRBD1 (6 bases). The clonotype comes from an adult with an advanced solid tumor such as melanoma, head and neck, liver or kidney cancer. CDR3 in DNA: TGTGCCAGCAGCTTAGTTTCAGGGGAGAACACTGAAGCTTTCTTT. Protein: CASSLVSGENTEAFF.